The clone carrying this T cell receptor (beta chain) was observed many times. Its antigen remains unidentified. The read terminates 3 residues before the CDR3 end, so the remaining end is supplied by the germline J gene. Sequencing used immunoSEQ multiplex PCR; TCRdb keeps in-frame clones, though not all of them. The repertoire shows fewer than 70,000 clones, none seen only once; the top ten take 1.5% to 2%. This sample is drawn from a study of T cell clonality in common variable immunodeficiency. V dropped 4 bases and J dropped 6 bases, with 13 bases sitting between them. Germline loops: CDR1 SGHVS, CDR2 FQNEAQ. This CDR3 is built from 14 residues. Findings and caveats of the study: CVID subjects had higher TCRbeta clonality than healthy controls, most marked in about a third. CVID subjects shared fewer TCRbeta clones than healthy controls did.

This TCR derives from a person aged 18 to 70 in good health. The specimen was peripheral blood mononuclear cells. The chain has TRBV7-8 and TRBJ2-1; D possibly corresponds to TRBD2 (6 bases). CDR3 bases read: TGTGCCAGCAGCTGGGGGGTAGTCCTCAATGAG. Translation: CASSWGVVLNE. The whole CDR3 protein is CASSWGVVLNEQFF.